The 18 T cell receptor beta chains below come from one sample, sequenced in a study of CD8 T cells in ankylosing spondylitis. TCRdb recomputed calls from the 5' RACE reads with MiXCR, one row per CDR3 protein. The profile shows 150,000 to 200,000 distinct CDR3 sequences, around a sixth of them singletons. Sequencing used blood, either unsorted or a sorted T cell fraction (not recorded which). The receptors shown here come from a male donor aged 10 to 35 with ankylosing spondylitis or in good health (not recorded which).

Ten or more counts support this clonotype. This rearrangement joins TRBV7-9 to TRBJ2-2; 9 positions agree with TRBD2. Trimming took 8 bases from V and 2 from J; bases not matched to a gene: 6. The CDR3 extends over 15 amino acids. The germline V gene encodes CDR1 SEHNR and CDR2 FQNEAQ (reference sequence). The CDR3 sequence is CASPGTSRNTGELFF. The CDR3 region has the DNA TGTGCCAGCCCTGGGACTAGCAGAAACACCGGGGAGCTGTTTTTT.

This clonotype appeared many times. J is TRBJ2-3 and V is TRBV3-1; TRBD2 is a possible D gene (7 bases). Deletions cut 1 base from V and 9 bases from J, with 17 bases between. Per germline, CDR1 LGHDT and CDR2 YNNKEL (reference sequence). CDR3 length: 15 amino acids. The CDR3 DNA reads TGTGCCAGCAGCCAAGGCCCGGGGGGCACGGGGACGCAGTATTTT. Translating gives CASSQGPGGTGTQYF.

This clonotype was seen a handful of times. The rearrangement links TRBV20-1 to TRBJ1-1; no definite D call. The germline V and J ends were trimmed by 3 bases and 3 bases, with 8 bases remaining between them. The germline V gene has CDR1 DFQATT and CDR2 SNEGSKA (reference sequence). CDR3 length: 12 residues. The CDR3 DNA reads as TGCAGTGCTAGTAGGACGTACACTGAAGCTTTCTTT. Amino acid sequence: CSASRTYTEAFF.

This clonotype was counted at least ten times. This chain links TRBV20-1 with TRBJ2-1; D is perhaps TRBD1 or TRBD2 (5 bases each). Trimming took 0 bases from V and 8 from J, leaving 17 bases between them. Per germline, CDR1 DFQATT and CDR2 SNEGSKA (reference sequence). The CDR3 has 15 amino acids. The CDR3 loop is CSARDVGRTFDEQFF. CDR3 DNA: TGCAGTGCTAGAGATGTGGGACGCACCTTTGATGAGCAGTTCTTC.

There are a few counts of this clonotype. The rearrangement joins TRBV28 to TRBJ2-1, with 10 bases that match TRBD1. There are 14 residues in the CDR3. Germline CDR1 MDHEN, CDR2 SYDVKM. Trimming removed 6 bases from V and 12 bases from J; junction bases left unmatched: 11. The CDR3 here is CASRQTGGILGQFF. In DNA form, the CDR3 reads TGTGCCAGCAGACAGACAGGGGGCATATTAGGGCAGTTCTTC.

CDR3 coding DNA: TGTGCCAGCAGTTTTAGCGGGAGTGTCAATGAGCAGTTCTTC. Translating gives CASSFSGSVNEQFF. The chain uses TRBV27 and TRBJ2-1, with 9 bases matching TRBD2. V gave up 3 bases and J gave up 6 bases; unmatched junction bases: 3. Germline-derived CDR1 and CDR2 are MNHEY and SMNVEV (reference sequence). This CDR3 has 14 amino acids.

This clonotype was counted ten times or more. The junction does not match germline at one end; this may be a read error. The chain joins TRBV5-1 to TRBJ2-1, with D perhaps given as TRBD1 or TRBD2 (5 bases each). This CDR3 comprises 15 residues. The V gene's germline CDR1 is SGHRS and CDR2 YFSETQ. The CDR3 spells CASSLADGAYNEQFF. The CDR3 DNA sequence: TGTGCCAGCAGCTTGGCCGACGGGGCATACAATGAGCAGTTCTTC.

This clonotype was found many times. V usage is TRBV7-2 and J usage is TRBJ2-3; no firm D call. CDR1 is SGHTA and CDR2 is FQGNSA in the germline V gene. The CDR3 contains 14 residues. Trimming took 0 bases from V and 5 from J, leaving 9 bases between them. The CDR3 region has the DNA TGTGCCAGCAGCTTAGCGTCTAGGGTAGATACGCAGTATTTT. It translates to CASSLASRVDTQYF.

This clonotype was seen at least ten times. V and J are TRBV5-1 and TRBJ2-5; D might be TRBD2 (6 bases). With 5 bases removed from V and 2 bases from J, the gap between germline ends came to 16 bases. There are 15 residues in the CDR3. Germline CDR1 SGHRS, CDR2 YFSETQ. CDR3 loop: CASRAAGQKQETQYF. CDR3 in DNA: TGCGCCAGCAGAGCTGCGGGGCAGAAGCAAGAGACCCAGTACTTC. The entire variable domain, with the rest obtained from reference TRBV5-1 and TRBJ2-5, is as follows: KAGVTQTPRYLIKTRGQQVTLSCSPISGHRSVSWYQQTPGQGLQFLFEYFSETQRNKGNFPGRFSGRQFSNSRSEMNVSTLELGDSALYLCASRAAGQKQETQYFGPGTRLLVL.

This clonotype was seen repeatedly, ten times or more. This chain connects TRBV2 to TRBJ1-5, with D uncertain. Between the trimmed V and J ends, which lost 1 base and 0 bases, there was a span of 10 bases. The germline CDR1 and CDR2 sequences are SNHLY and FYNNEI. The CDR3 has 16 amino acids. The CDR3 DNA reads TGTGCCAGCAGTGAAGGGGCGGAGTATAGCAATCAGCCCCAGCATTTT. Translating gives CASSEGAEYSNQPQHF.

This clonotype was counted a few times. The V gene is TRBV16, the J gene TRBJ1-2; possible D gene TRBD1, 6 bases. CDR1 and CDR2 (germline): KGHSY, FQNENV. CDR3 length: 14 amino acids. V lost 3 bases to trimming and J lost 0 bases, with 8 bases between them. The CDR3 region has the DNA TGTGCCAGCAGCCAGGACAGATCTAACTATGGCTACACCTTC. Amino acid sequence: CASSQDRSNYGYTF.

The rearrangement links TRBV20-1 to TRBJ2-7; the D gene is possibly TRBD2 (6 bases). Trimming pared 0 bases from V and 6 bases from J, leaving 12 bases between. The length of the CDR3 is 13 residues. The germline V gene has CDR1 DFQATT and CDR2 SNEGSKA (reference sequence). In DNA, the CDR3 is TGCAGTGCTAGAGAACAGATCGGGGGCGAGCAGTACGTC. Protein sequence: CSAREQIGGEQYV.

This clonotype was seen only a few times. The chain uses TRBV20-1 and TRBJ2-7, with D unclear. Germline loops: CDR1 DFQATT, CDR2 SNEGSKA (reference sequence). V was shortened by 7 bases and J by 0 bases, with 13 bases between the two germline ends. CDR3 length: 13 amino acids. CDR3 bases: TGCAGTGTCCCTCGACCCAGCTCCTACGAGCAGTACTTC. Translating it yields CSVPRPSSYEQYF.

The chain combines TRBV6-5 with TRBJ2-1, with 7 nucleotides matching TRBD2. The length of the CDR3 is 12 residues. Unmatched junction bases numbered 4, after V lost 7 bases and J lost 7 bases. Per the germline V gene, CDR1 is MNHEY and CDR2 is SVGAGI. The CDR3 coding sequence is TGTGCCAGCAACGGGAGGAATAATGAGCAGTTCTTC. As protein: CASNGRNNEQFF.

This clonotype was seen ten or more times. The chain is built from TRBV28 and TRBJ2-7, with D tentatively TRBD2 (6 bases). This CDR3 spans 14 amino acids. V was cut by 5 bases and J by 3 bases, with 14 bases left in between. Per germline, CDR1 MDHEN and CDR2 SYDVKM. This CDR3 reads CASSLLGTFYEQYF. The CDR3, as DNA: TGTGCCAGCAGTCTCTTAGGGACTTTCTACGAGCAGTACTTC.

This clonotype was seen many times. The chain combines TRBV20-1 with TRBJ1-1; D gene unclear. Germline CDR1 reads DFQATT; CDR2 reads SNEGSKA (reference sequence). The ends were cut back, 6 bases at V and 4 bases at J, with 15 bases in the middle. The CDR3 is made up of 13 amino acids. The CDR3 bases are TGCAGTGCCTGCGAGGTGGGATTCACTGAAGCTTTCTTT. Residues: CSACEVGFTEAFF.

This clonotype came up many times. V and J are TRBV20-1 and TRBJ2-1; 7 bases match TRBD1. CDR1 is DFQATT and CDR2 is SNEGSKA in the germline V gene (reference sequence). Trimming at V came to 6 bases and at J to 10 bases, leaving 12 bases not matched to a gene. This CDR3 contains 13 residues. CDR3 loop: CSARQPGGSEQFF. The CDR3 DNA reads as TGCAGTGCGCGACAACCAGGGGGAAGCGAGCAGTTCTTC.

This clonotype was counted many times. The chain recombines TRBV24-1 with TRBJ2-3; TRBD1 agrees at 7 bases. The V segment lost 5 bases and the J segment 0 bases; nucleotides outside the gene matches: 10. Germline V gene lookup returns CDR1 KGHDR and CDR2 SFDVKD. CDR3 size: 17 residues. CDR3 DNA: TGTGCCACCAGTGCATCCAAGACAGGGATTAGCACAGATACGCAGTATTTT. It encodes CATSASKTGISTDTQYF.